The 24 T cell receptor beta chains reported below all come from one sample, sequenced in a study of T-cell reconstitution after alpha-beta-depleted transplantation in children. This sample's TCRbeta library carried unique molecular identifier barcodes. TCRdb reprocessed the PCR reads with MiXCR, giving one entry per CDR3 protein. The table shows hundreds of thousands of distinct CDR3 sequences, with 7% to 9% occurring only once. The material was PBMCs, mostly from graft donor cells, obtained 360 days after TCRalphabeta/CD19-depleted stem cell transplant. These receptors came from a male patient aged 2 to 9 who had a stem cell transplant for acute myeloid leukemia, so the T cells may come from the graft donor.

This clonotype has a count of ten or more. The rearrangement joins TRBV7-9 to TRBJ1-1, with D possibly TRBD1 on 5 matching bases. This CDR3 spans 14 amino acids. Germline V lookup: CDR1 SEHNR, CDR2 FQNEAQ (reference sequence). Trimming pared 5 bases from V and 3 bases from J, leaving 13 bases between. The CDR3 loop is CASSPRRVHTEAFF. The CDR3 DNA sequence: TGTGCCAGCAGCCCGCGCAGGGTGCACACTGAAGCTTTCTTT.

This chain uses TRBV9 with TRBJ2-7, with TRBD2 matching over 12 bases. This CDR3 region has 15 residues. Per the germline V gene, CDR1 is SGDLS and CDR2 is YYNGEE. V gave up 4 bases and J gave up 6 bases; unmatched junction bases: 8. Here the CDR3 DNA reads TGTGCCAGCAGCCCGCTAGGACTAGCGGGACCCGAGCAGTACTTC. Its protein is CASSPLGLAGPEQYF.

V and J are TRBV10-3 and TRBJ1-5, with a possible D match to TRBD1 (6 bases). Germline V gene data show CDR1 as ENHRY and CDR2 as SYGVKD. Trimming pared 6 bases from V and 6 bases from J, leaving 24 bases between. The length of the CDR3 is 17 residues. CDR3 nucleotide sequence: TGTGCCATCAGCCGGGGTAGGCAAAGGGGGTCTCCTCAGCCCCAGCATTTT. Residues: CAISRGRQRGSPQPQHF.

V is TRBV6-1 and J is TRBJ2-7; 10 bases align to TRBD2. The V segment lost 5 bases and the J segment 2 bases; nucleotides outside the gene matches: 3. The CDR3 loop spans 14 amino acids. The germline gives CDR1 MNHNS, CDR2 SASEGT. Written as DNA, the CDR3 is TGTGCCAGCAGTCTAGCGGGGGCCCCCTACGAGCAGTACTTC. Translated, it gives CASSLAGAPYEQYF.

The chain employs TRBV3-1 and TRBJ2-1; 14 bases map to TRBD2. Losses at the gene ends were 8 bases for V and 4 bases for J; bases not matched to a gene: 16. The CDR3 has 19 residues. Germline CDR1 reads LGHDT; CDR2 reads YNNKEL (reference sequence). The CDR3 DNA is TGTGCCAGCTGTCTCCGGACTAGCGGGGGGCCCCTACATTACAATGAGCAGTTCTTC. Encoded protein: CASCLRTSGGPLHYNEQFF.

In its sample, this clonotype was seen many times. V gene TRBV20-1 combines with J gene TRBJ2-7; maybe TRBD1 (5 bases). CDR1 and CDR2 from the germline V gene are DFQATT and SNEGSKA (reference sequence). With 0 bases removed from V and 0 bases from J, the gap between germline ends came to 12 bases. CDR3 length: 15 residues. The DNA for the CDR3 is TGCAGTGCTAGAGATAAAGGGGTGTCCTCCTACGAGCAGTACTTC. Amino acid sequence: CSARDKGVSSYEQYF.

This clonotype was observed at least ten times. The rearrangement joins TRBV27 to TRBJ1-1, with a possible D match to TRBD1 (6 bases). Trimming pared 2 bases from V and 0 bases from J, leaving 19 bases between. Germline V gene lookup returns CDR1 MNHEY and CDR2 SMNVEV (reference sequence). This CDR3 has 18 amino acids. The DNA of the CDR3 is TGTGCCAGCAGTTTAAAGGGGTGGTCAGGGGACATGAACACTGAAGCTTTCTTT. Translated, it gives CASSLKGWSGDMNTEAFF.

CDR3 protein: CASSVGTSGVHEQYF. CDR3 nucleotide sequence: TGTGCCAGCAGCGTAGGGACTAGCGGTGTCCACGAGCAGTACTTC. The rearrangement uses TRBV9 and TRBJ2-7, with 10 bases fitting TRBD2. The V and J ends lost 0 bases and 5 bases, in that order; junction bases with no gene match: 5. CDR3 size: 15 residues. The germline gives CDR1 SGDLS, CDR2 YYNGEE.

This clonotype was recorded many times. The rearrangement joins TRBV29-1 to TRBJ1-1, with no clear D. Germline CDR1 and CDR2: SQVTM and ANQGSEA. Trimming removed 5 bases from V and 6 bases from J, with 10 bases in between. This CDR3 region has 11 residues. In DNA form, the CDR3 reads TGCAGCGTTACTGTTGGGGCTGAAGCTTTCTTT. Translation gives CSVTVGAEAFF.

The V gene is TRBV20-1, the J gene TRBJ2-1; 9 nucleotides line up with TRBD1. Germline loops: CDR1 DFQATT, CDR2 SNEGSKA (reference sequence). V lost 4 bases, J lost 10 bases, and 11 bases stayed unmatched. The CDR3 has 14 amino acids. The CDR3 DNA is TGCAGTGCTACGAGGGACAGGGACGCGGGGGAGCAGTTCTTC. It encodes CSATRDRDAGEQFF.

This CDR3 is CASSDPRADTQYF. Here the CDR3 DNA reads TGTGCCAGCTCCGACCCCCGGGCAGATACGCAGTATTTT. The rearrangement links TRBV18 to TRBJ2-3; D gene uncertain. Germline loops: CDR1 KGHSH, CDR2 LQKENI. V was shortened by 6 bases and J by 4 bases, with 11 bases between the two germline ends. The CDR3 is made up of 13 amino acids.

This clonotype was picked up many times. J is TRBJ2-1 and V is TRBV12-3 or TRBV12-4; D remains ambiguous. The V end was cut by 3 bases, the J end by 6 bases, with 12 bases between. CDR3 size: 14 residues. The CDR3 DNA sequence: TGTGCCAGCAGTTTTGTGGGCCCGGGCAATGAGCAGTTCTTC. Protein product: CASSFVGPGNEQFF.

This clonotype was detected ten times or more. This rearrangement joins TRBV12-3 or TRBV12-4 to TRBJ2-7; possibly TRBD1 for D (5 bases). Trimming removed 5 bases at V and 5 bases at J, with 7 bases between. CDR3 length: 11 amino acids. The CDR3 nucleotides are TGTGCCAGCAGTCAGGGAAACGAGCAGTACTTC. Its translation is CASSQGNEQYF.

The table lists this clonotype with many counts. The chain couples TRBV7-6 to TRBJ1-3, with D perhaps matching TRBD1 (6 bases). Deletions cut 5 bases from V and 3 bases from J, with 11 bases between. The germline CDR1 and CDR2 sequences are SGHVS and FNYEAQ. The CDR3 is 14 residues long. CDR3 in amino acids: CASSQRTVGNTIYF. CDR3 bases: TGTGCCAGCAGCCAAAGGACAGTTGGAAACACCATATATTTT. Variable domain in full (rest from reference TRBV7-6 and TRBJ1-3): GAGVSQSPRYKVTKRGQDVALRCDPISGHVSLYWYRQALGQGPEFLTYFNYEAQQDKSGLPNDRFSAERPEGSISTLTIQRTEQRDSAMYRCASSQRTVGNTIYFGEGSWLTVV.

This clonotype was seen repeatedly, ten times or more. The V and J genes are TRBV12-3 or TRBV12-4 and TRBJ2-1, with D maybe TRBD2 (7 bases). The V end lost 2 bases, the J end lost 7 bases, and 12 bases lay between the germline ends. This CDR3 has 14 amino acids. The CDR3 DNA reads as TGTGCCAGCAGTTTACGGGGGGCGCGGAATGAGCAGTTCTTC. It is translated as CASSLRGARNEQFF.

This clonotype was counted only a few times. V and J are TRBV20-1 and TRBJ2-1, with 14 bases identical to TRBD2. The CDR3 is 14 residues long. V was pared by 6 bases and J by 9 bases, with 7 bases of the junction left unmatched. Germline lookup yields CDR1 DFQATT and CDR2 SNEGSKA (reference sequence). The CDR3, as DNA: TGCAGTGCGCCGACTAGCGGGAGGGCTAGTGAGCAGTTCTTC. Translation gives CSAPTSGRASEQFF.

This clonotype was found many times. The chain carries TRBV20-1 and TRBJ2-5, with 10 bases matching TRBD2. Germline V lookup: CDR1 DFQATT, CDR2 SNEGSKA (reference sequence). The CDR3 totals 14 residues. Germline trimming cut 6 bases from V and 0 bases from J; bases unmatched to any gene: 4. This CDR3 reads CSATGLADQETQYF. CDR3 in DNA: TGCAGTGCAACTGGACTAGCGGACCAAGAGACCCAGTACTTC.

This clonotype turned up a few times. The rearrangement links TRBV2 to TRBJ2-7; TRBD2 might be the D (6 bases). V was shortened by 7 bases and J by 2 bases, with 15 bases between the two germline ends. This CDR3 has 14 residues. CDR1 is SNHLY and CDR2 is FYNNEI in the germline V gene. Written as DNA, the CDR3 is TGTGCCAGCACGCTTTTAACGGGGGCCTACGAGCAGTACGTC. Translated, it gives CASTLLTGAYEQYV.

This clonotype was observed at least ten times. V usage is TRBV4-3 and J usage is TRBJ2-1; 14 bases line up with TRBD2. There are 17 residues in the CDR3. CDR1 LGHNA and CDR2 YSLEER come from the germline V gene. Unmatched junction bases numbered 11, after V lost 4 bases and J lost 9 bases. For the CDR3, the DNA is TGCGCCAGCAGCCCCGGAGAGACTAGCGGGAGGGCCAGTGAGCAGTTCTTC. Protein product: CASSPGETSGRASEQFF.

This clonotype has a count of ten or more. The rearrangement joins TRBV7-9 to TRBJ1-2; no clear D. This CDR3 has 17 residues. Germline-derived CDR1 and CDR2 are SEHNR and FQNEAQ (reference sequence). The V gene lost 3 bases and the J gene lost 2 bases, with 19 bases spanning the gap. CDR3 sequence: CASSFVADGRQNYGYTF. The CDR3 coding sequence is TGTGCCAGCAGCTTCGTTGCGGACGGCAGGCAGAACTATGGCTACACCTTC. The full variable domain, in which reference TRBV7-9 and TRBJ1-2 provide the parts outside the CDR3, is DTGVSQNPRHKITKRGQNVTFRCDPISEHNRLYWYRQTLGQGPEFLTYFQNEAQLEKSRLLSDRFSAERPKGSFSTLEIQRTEQGDSAMYLCASSFVADGRQNYGYTFGSGTRLTVV.

J is TRBJ2-1 and V is TRBV4-3; D is perhaps TRBD1 (5 bases). CDR3 size: 17 residues. The V gene lost 3 bases and the J gene lost 5 bases, with 20 bases spanning the gap. The germline gives CDR1 LGHNA, CDR2 YSLEER. The CDR3 loop is CASSQMVGQGPNNEQFF. CDR3 in DNA: TGCGCCAGCAGCCAGATGGTGGGGCAGGGCCCCAACAATGAGCAGTTCTTC.

This clonotype was seen repeatedly, ten times or more. V gene TRBV12-3 or TRBV12-4 combines with J gene TRBJ2-5, with 11 bases lining up with TRBD1. Unmatched junction bases numbered 2, after V lost 0 bases and J lost 2 bases. This CDR3 region has 16 residues. CDR3 in DNA: TGTGCCAGCAGTTTAGCGCGGGACAGGGGGCAAGAGACCCAGTACTTC. It is translated as CASSLARDRGQETQYF.

This clonotype was seen a few times. The chain links TRBV13 to TRBJ2-5, with TRBD1 matching 12 bases. The CDR3 spans 15 residues. J gave up 5 bases and V 4 bases, and 5 bases lay outside the gene matches. The V gene's germline CDR1 is PRHDT and CDR2 FYEKMQ (reference sequence). The CDR3 region is CASSSRDRGLETQYF. The CDR3 DNA follows: TGTGCCAGCAGCTCCCGGGACAGGGGGCTGGAGACCCAGTACTTC. Full variable domain (missing parts from reference TRBV13 and TRBJ2-5): AAGVIQSPRHLIKEKRETATLKCYPIPRHDTVYWYQQGPGQDPQFLISFYEKMQSDKGSIPDRFSAQQFSDYHSELNMSSLELGDSALYFCASSSRDRGLETQYFGPGTRLLVL.

CDR3: CASSQSIAREMLSIQYF. The CDR3 region has the DNA TGCGCCAGCAGCCAATCGATAGCGCGGGAGATGTTGAGCATTCAGTACTTC. This rearrangement joins TRBV4-3 to TRBJ2-4, with TRBD2 matching 7 bases. The CDR3 consists of 17 residues. CDR1 is LGHNA, CDR2 YSLEER, per germline. V was clipped by 2 bases and J by 9 bases; unmatched bases: 16.